The T cell receptor (beta chain) under discussion was sequenced for a study of T cells in Graves' hyperthyroidism and ophthalmopathy (dated by TCRdb to between 2018 and 2021). The study in broad terms: Peripheral blood samples were taken at the time of initial diagnosis, prior to any treatment. To identify TCR V-J signatures that set the groups apart, the researchers used a discovery cohort of 100 patients, made up of some 41 with Graves' ophthalmopathy and about 60 with stable Graves' hyperthyroidism. An independent validation cohort of 18 to 20 hyperthyroidism patients and roughly 16 patients who later progressed to ophthalmopathy tested prospective prediction of ophthalmopathy. For training and testing, the approximately 97 patients in the discovery cohort were randomly divided in a 7:3 ratio. In more than five Graves' hyperthyroidism patients, the study also compared T-cell repertoires from thyroid tissue with T-cell repertoires from blood. After sampling, hyperthyroidism patients received methimazole starting at 30 mg daily, and ophthalmopathy patients received high-dose intravenous methylprednisolone. The paper describes TCR Vbeta CDR3 sequencing of around 140 peripheral blood samples, made up of approximately 40 ophthalmopathy patients, more than 70 hyperthyroidism patients and roughly 17 progressor patients.

Stable Graves' hyperthyroidism was defined as the absence of progression to ophthalmopathy over 18 months of follow-up. Hyperthyroidism patients were newly diagnosed, had a disease duration of under 2 months, and were aged 18 to 65 years. The study excluded patients with uncontrolled infections, other autoimmune diseases, pregnancy or lactation. Diagnoses were based on clinical symptoms, serum thyroxine and TRAb, thyroid ultrasound and orbital computed tomography. Ficoll-Paque density gradient centrifugation was used to isolate PBMCs from 10 ml of fresh peripheral blood. Total RNA was extracted with Trizol reagent, and quality was checked on an Agilent 2100 Bioanalyzer. As regards this clonotype: Its antigen remains undetermined. Base qualities were left out, and no much larger clone turns up one base away.

The TCR beta CDR3 regions were amplified from the RNA transcripts. A first-round RT-PCR of the TCR CDR3 used the HTBI primer set with the Qiagen OneStep RT-PCR kit. Libraries were constructed in a second round of multiplex PCR, after which size selection and purification were carried out. The libraries were sequenced on an Illumina HiSeq2000 using paired-end 100 bp reads. Per the original workflow: SOAPnuke was used to process the raw data, throwing out any read that contained adapters or uncalled bases, had a mean Phred below 15, or lacked an exact constant-primer or identifier match. High-quality paired reads were merged using COPE v1.2.5, and each unique nucleotide sequence was defined as a clonotype. MiTCR v1.1 was used to align the clonotypes against IMGT TRBV, TRBD and TRBJ reference segments. The analysis was restricted to V-J combinations with a frequency above 0.0001, which together covered just over 98% of the repertoires. A TCS score was defined as the ratio of F50 (clonal expansion) to E x V (chaos), with BLOSUM62-based TCRdist applied between CDR3 peptides within each V-J. Welch's t-statistics and random forest reduced 500 to 550 V-J features to some 14, which were used in a naive Bayes classifier (R e1071). TCRdb took the public reads, trimmed them with fastp at Q25, ran MiXCR for clone calling and kept in-frame beta chains. Every distinct CDR3 protein forms one entry, paired with its most common genes and DNA. V and J calls and clone size were set by TCRdb, not the authors. The table for this sample lists hundreds of thousands of distinct CDR3 sequences; roughly 16% of them were counted only once. The ten top clones hold approximately 3.9% of the sample.

Counted from cysteine to phenylalanine, this CDR3 has 14 amino acids. The CDR3 DNA has 42 bases and is translated from base 1. The germline V gene (reference sequence) supplies CDR1 GTSNPN and CDR2 SVGIG. From V the trimming removes 3 bases and from J it removes 5 bases, while the gene matches leave 5 bases of the junction unaccounted for. The full study reports these points: Most expanded thyroid clonotypes (frequency above 0.001) were also found in blood, which suggests that blood repertoires may mirror thyroid immune responses. No statistical method was used to fix the sample size in advance, and group allocation was not hidden from the investigators. Ophthalmopathy was separated from stable hyperthyroidism by a 13 V-J signature model, with over 85% sensitivity and roughly 81% specificity obtained in cross-validation and 80%/75% obtained in testing. In validation, the model predicted progression to ophthalmopathy with about 71% sensitivity and approximately 74% specificity, a median of roughly seven months before onset.

The sequencing sample was made of blood. This sequence uses TRBV30 and TRBJ2-2; 8 central nucleotides agree with TRBD1. The TCR originated in a woman aged 25 to 39 with Graves' hyperthyroidism. CDR3 protein: CAWSQGARTGELFF. The DNA is TGTGCCTGGAGCCAGGGGGCGCGGACCGGGGAGCTGTTTTTT.